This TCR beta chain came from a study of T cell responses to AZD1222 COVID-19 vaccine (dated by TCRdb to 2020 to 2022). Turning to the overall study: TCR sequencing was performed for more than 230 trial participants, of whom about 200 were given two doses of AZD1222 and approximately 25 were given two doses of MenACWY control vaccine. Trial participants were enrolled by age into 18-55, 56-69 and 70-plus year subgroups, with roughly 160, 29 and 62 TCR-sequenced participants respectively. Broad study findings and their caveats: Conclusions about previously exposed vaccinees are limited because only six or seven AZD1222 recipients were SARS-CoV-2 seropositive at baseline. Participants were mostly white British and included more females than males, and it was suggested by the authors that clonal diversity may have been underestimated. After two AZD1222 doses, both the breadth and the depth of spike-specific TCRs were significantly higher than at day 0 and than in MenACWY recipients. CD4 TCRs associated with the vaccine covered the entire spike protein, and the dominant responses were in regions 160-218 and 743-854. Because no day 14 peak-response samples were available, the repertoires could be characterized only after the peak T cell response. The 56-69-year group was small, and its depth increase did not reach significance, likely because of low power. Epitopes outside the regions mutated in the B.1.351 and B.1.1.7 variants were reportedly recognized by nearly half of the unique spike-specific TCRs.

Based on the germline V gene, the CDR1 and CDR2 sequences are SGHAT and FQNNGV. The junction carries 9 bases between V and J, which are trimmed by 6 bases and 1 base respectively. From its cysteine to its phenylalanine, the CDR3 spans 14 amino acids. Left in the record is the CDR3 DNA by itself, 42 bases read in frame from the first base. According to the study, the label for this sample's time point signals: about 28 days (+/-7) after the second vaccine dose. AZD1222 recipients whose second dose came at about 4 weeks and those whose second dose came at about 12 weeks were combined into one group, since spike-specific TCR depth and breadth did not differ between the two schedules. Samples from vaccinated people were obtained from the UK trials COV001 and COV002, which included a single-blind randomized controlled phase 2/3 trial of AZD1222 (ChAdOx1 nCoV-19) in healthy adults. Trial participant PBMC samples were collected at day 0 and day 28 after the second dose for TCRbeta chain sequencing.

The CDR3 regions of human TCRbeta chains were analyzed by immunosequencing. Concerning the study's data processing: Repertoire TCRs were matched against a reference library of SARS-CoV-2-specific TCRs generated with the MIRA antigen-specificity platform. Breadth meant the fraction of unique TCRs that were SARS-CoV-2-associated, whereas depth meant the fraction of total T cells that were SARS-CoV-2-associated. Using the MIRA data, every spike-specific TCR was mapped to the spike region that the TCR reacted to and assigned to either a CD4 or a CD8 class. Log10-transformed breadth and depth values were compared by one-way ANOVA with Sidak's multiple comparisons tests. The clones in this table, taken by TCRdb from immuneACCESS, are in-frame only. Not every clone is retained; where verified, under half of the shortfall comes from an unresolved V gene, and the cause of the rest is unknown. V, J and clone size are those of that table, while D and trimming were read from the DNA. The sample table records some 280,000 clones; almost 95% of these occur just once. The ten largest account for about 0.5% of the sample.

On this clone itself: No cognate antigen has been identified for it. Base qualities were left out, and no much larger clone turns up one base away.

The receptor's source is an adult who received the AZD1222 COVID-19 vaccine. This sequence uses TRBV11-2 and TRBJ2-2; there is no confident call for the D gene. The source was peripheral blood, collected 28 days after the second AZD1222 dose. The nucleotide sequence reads TGTGCCAGCAGACTGGACGGGAACACCGGGGAGCTGTTTTTT. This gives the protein CASRLDGNTGELFF.